The present T cell receptor (beta chain) was sequenced within a study of CD8+ T cells in alopecia areata. Broader study findings: Lesional scalp displayed greater clonality than normal scalp, most notably in alopecia totalis/universalis. Expanded CD8+ clones among the top 100, and scalp clonality, were significantly decreased by tofacitinib. Having one nonresponder leaves uncertain how baseline CD8+ expansion relates to response. Alphabeta T cells residing in normal skin are also sequenced in scalp samples.

Comments on this clone: Its antigen is unknown.

RNA extraction was followed by reverse transcription into cDNA, which acted as the sequencing template. Using immunoSEQ multiplex PCR, the repertoire was profiled, and TCRdb retains in-frame clones only, with some absent. This sample has 130,000 or so clones, with over 55% found just once. Treatment described: oral pan-JAK inhibitor, 5-10 mg twice daily. V lost 4 bases and J 0 bases, leaving 5 bases between the germline ends. CDR3 length: 13 residues. Germline CDR1 MNHEY, CDR2 SMNVEV (reference sequence). This clonotype originated in a human donor with alopecia areata. The specimen was CD4+ T cells sorted from blood, collected at week 4, from a patient treated with tofacitinib. The V and J genes are TRBV27 and TRBJ2-3; no clear D. The chain's CDR3 is CASSSFSTDTQYF. The CDR3 DNA is TGTGCCAGCAGTTCCTTCAGCACAGATACGCAGTATTTT.